This T cell receptor beta chain was observed in a study of blood T cell repertoires in COVID-19. On the study more broadly: T cells, B-cell-depleted T cells, or PBMCs supplied cDNA or gDNA.

There are a few counts of this clone. Within the sample, other DNA sequences also encode this same CDR3. The CDR3 spans 13 residues. The germline V gene has CDR1 SGHRS and CDR2 YFSETQ. Trimming took 4 bases from V and 3 from J; bases not matched to a gene: 4. Generated by immunoSEQ multiplex PCR, the TCRdb table keeps only in-frame clones and is missing some. Among approximately 440,000 clones, about 87% were seen once, and the ten largest hold around 12%. The chain uses TRBV5-1 and TRBJ2-7; 7 bases match TRBD1. The clonotype originates from a woman aged 45-65 years with COVID-19, enrolled during active disease. The material sequenced was peripheral blood. CDR3 in DNA: TGCGCCAGCAGCACGGGACAGAACTACGAGCAGTACTTC. Protein sequence: CASSTGQNYEQYF.